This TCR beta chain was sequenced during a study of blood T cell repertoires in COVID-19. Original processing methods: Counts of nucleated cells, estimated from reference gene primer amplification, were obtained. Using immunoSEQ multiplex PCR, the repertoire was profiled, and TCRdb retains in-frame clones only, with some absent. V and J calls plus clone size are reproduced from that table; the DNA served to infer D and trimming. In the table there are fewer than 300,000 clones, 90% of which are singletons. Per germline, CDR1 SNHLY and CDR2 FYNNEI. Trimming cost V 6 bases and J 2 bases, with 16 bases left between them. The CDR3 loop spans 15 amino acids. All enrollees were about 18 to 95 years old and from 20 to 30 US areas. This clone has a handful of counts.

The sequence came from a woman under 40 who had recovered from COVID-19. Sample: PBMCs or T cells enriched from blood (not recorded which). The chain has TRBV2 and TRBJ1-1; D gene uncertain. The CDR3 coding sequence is TGTGCCAGCAGGCAGGAGGAGGGTAGAAACACTGAAGCTTTCTTT. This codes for CASRQEEGRNTEAFF.